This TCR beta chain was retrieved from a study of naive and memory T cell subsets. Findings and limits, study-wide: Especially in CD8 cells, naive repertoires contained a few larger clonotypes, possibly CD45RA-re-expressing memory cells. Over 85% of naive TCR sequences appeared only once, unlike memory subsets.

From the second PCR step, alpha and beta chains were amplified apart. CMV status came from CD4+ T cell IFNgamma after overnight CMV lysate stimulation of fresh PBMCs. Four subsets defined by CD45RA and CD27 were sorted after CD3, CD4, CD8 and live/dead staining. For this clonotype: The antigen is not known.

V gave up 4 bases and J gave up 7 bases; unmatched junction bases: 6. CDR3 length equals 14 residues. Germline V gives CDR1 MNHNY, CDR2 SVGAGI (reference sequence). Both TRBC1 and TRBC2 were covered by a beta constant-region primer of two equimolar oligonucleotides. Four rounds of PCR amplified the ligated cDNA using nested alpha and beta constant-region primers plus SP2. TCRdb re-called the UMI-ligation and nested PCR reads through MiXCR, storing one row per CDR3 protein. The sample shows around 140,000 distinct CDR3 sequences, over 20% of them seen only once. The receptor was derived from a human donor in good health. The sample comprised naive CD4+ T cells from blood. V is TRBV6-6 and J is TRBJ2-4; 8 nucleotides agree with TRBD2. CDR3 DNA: TGTGCCAGCAGTTCAGACGGGAGGGCGAACATTCAGTACTTC. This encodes CASSSDGRANIQYF.